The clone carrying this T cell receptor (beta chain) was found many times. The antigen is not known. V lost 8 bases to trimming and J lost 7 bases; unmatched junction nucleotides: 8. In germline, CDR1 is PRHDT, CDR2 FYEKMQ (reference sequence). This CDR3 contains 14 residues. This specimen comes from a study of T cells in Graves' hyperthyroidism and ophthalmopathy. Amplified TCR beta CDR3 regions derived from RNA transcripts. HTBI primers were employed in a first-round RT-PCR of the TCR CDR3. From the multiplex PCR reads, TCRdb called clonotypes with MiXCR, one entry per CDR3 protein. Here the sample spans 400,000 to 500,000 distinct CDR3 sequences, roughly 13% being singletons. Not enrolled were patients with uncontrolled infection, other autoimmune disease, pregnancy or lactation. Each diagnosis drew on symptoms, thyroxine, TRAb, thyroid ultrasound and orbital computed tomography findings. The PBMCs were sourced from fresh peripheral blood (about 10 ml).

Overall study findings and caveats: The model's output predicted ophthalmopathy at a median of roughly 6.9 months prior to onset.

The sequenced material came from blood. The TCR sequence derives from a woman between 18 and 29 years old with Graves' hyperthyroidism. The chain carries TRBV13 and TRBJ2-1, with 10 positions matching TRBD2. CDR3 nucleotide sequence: TGTGCCAGCGAATCCTCGACTAGCGGGAATGAGCAGTTCTTC. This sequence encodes CASESSTSGNEQFF.